The 30 T cell receptor beta chains presented below share a single source sample, sequenced in a study of blood T cell repertoires in COVID-19. TCRdb's copy holds only in-frame clones and misses some; the assay was immunoSEQ multiplex PCR. This table holds 200,000 to 250,000 clones, almost 90% found once. Sequencing used peripheral blood. All receptors come from a man aged 18-30 years with active or convalescent COVID-19.

This clone was seen a handful of times. The chain joins TRBV15 to TRBJ1-3; the match to TRBD1 covers 7 bases. The V gene end was trimmed by 6 bases and the J gene end by 4 bases; junction bases not matched to a gene: 3. There are 13 residues in the CDR3. CDR1 is LNHNV, CDR2 YYDKDF, per germline (reference sequence). The CDR3 nucleotides are TGTGCCACCAGACAGGGGTCCGGAAACACCATATATTTT. Its protein product is CATRQGSGNTIYF.

The rearrangement uses TRBV5-4 and TRBJ1-1; D remains unclear. The length of the CDR3 is 13 residues. Trimming stripped 1 base from V and 4 bases from J, with 8 bases between. Germline lookup yields CDR1 SGHNT and CDR2 YYREEE (reference sequence). CDR3 residues: CASSLPSGTEAFF. The CDR3 DNA reads as TGTGCCAGCAGCTTGCCTAGTGGCACTGAAGCTTTCTTT.

The chain joins TRBV6-2 or TRBV6-3 to TRBJ2-7; 8 nucleotides agree with TRBD2. Germline V gene data show CDR1 as MNHEY and CDR2 as SVGEGT. This CDR3 spans 16 amino acids. With 6 bases clipped from V and 5 bases from J, the junction kept 15 bases outside the gene matches. The CDR3 nucleotides read TGTGCCAGCAGCCCTCCGGGGGGGGTGGGAGGCAACGAGCAGTACTTC. This sequence encodes CASSPPGGVGGNEQYF.

CDR3 DNA sequence: TGTGCCAGCAGCCTGTTTCAAGACAGCTGGAACACTGAAGCTTTCTTT. It is translated as CASSLFQDSWNTEAFF. V usage is TRBV5-6 and J usage is TRBJ1-1; a weak D match, TRBD1 (5 bases). CDR1 and CDR2 from the germline V gene are SGHDT and YYEEEE. The CDR3 length is 16 residues. The germline V and J ends were trimmed by 4 bases and 1 base, with 17 bases remaining between them. The full variable domain, with the rest looked up from reference TRBV5-6 and TRBJ1-1, is DAGVTQSPTHLIKTRGQQVTLRCSPKSGHDTVSWYQQALGQGPQFIFQYYEEEERQRGNFPDRFSGHQFPNYSSELNVNALLLGDSALYLCASSLFQDSWNTEAFFGQGTRLTVV.

This chain connects TRBV27 to TRBJ2-3; D perhaps matches TRBD1 (6 bases). The germline CDR1 and CDR2 sequences are MNHEY and SMNVEV (reference sequence). The CDR3 is 15 amino acids. Trimming stripped 6 bases from V and 2 bases from J, with 15 bases between. CDR3 nucleotide sequence: TGTGCCAGCAGACCCCAGGGACACAACACAGATACGCAGTATTTT. Protein: CASRPQGHNTDTQYF.

This chain connects TRBV9 to TRBJ1-2; D ambiguous. The germline gives CDR1 SGDLS, CDR2 YYNGEE. The CDR3 consists of 11 residues. Trimming took off 3 bases at V and 7 bases at J, with 7 bases between the two ends. The CDR3, as DNA: TGTGCCAGCAGCGCTCCGGGTGGCTACACCTTC. Translation gives CASSAPGGYTF.

With regard to this clone: Other DNA sequences from this sample encode an identical CDR3 as well. V gene TRBV28 combines with J gene TRBJ2-7; no clear D gene. The CDR3 runs 10 residues. In germline, CDR1 is MDHEN, CDR2 SYDVKM. V gave up 6 bases and J gave up 3 bases, with 3 bases separating them. Here the CDR3 DNA reads TGTGCCAGCAGCCTCTACGAGCAGTACTTC. Its translation: CASSLYEQYF.

The chain is built from TRBV9 and TRBJ1-6; a possible D gene is TRBD1 (5 bases). The CDR3 is 16 amino acids. Per germline, CDR1 SGDLS and CDR2 YYNGEE. Trimming stripped 1 base from V and 5 bases from J, with 13 bases between. Here the CDR3 DNA reads TGTGCCAGCAGCGTATACCCTGACAGAGATAATTCACCCCTCCACTTT. It is translated as CASSVYPDRDNSPLHF.

The rearrangement joins TRBV29-1 to TRBJ1-2, with a tentative D call TRBD1 (6 bases). The germline V gene encodes CDR1 SQVTM and CDR2 ANQGSEA. Trimming shortened V by 8 bases and J by 7 bases, and 14 bases separated the two germline ends. The CDR3 has 11 amino acids. The CDR3 DNA follows: TGCAGCCACACGGGGGGCGGTGGCTACACCTTC. Translating it yields CSHTGGGGYTF.

The chain recombines TRBV27 with TRBJ1-1; D is undetermined. The germline CDR1 and CDR2 sequences are MNHEY and SMNVEV (reference sequence). V lost 5 bases to trimming and J lost 1 base, with 11 bases between them. The CDR3 runs to 14 residues. CDR3 sequence reads: CASSHRPGNTEAFF. The CDR3 DNA sequence: TGTGCCAGCAGTCACAGACCAGGGAACACTGAAGCTTTCTTT.

The count of this clone is one. V gene TRBV5-6 combines with J gene TRBJ2-1, with 9 bases lining up with TRBD2. The CDR3 is made up of 15 amino acids. Germline trimming cut 4 bases from V and 5 bases from J; bases unmatched to any gene: 7. CDR1 and CDR2 from the germline V gene are SGHDT and YYEEEE. CDR3 protein: CASSLRTSAHNEQFF. CDR3 in DNA: TGTGCCAGCAGCCTTAGGACTAGCGCCCACAATGAGCAGTTCTTC.

This chain links TRBV5-1 with TRBJ2-2; D not certain. In germline, CDR1 is SGHRS, CDR2 YFSETQ. The CDR3 loop spans 14 amino acids. V gave up 7 bases and J gave up 0 bases, with 10 bases separating them. The CDR3 nucleotides read TGCGCCAGCTTTGAGCGATCGAACACCGGGGAGCTGTTTTTT. Translated, it gives CASFERSNTGELFF.

The gene calls are TRBV5-6 and TRBJ2-5; perhaps TRBD2 as D (5 bases). Germline CDR1 SGHDT, CDR2 YYEEEE. The CDR3 spans 11 residues. V lost 1 base to trimming and J lost 12 bases, with 10 bases between them. The CDR3 bases are TGTGCCAGCAGCTTGAGTAGCGAGAAGTACTTC. Its protein is CASSLSSEKYF.

The V and J genes are TRBV5-1 and TRBJ2-7, with 9 bases lining up with TRBD1. CDR1 and CDR2 (germline): SGHRS, YFSETQ. This CDR3 spans 16 amino acids. The V and J ends lost 4 bases and 7 bases, in that order; junction bases with no gene match: 15. In DNA, the CDR3 is TGCGCCAGCAGCCTAATCACCGGGACAGGGTCCGGGGAGCAGTACTTC. This codes for CASSLITGTGSGEQYF.

This chain joins TRBV6-1 and TRBJ1-6; 9 positions match TRBD1. V lost 2 bases and J lost 8; bases outside the gene matches: 7. This CDR3 contains 16 residues. Germline loops: CDR1 MNHNS, CDR2 SASEGT. The CDR3 DNA reads TGTGCCAGCAGTGAATACAGGGGGCGCTTGGATTCACCCCTCCACTTT. It encodes CASSEYRGRLDSPLHF.

The V call is TRBV30, the J call TRBJ1-1; 8 nucleotides align to TRBD1. The ends lost 2 bases at V and 5 bases at J; junction bases unmatched: 4. The CDR3 runs 13 residues. Germline assignment: CDR1 GTSNPN and CDR2 SVGIG (reference sequence). The CDR3 region has the DNA TGTGCCTGGAGTAGTAACAGGGGGACTGAAGCTTTCTTT. Translation: CAWSSNRGTEAFF.

The chain employs TRBV5-5 and TRBJ1-1; 8 nucleotides match TRBD1. Germline trimming cut 4 bases from V and 0 bases from J; bases unmatched to any gene: 8. Per the germline V gene, CDR1 is SGHKS and CDR2 is YYEKEE (reference sequence). CDR3 length equals 16 residues. The CDR3 coding sequence is TGTGCCAGCAGCGACAGGGGAGTGAACATGAACACTGAAGCTTTCTTT. Residues: CASSDRGVNMNTEAFF.

The chain recombines TRBV27 with TRBJ2-1, with TRBD1 matching 9 bases. V lost 3 bases and J lost 5; bases outside the gene matches: 20. Per the germline V gene, CDR1 is MNHEY and CDR2 is SMNVEV (reference sequence). This CDR3 region has 20 residues. CDR3 residues: CASSFNPFLLGTGLDNEQFF. CDR3 coding DNA: TGTGCCAGCAGTTTTAACCCCTTCCTCTTAGGGACAGGGTTGGACAATGAGCAGTTCTTC.

The chain is built from TRBV19 and TRBJ1-3; possible D gene TRBD1, 6 bases. CDR3 length: 16 amino acids. V was cut by 3 bases and J by 5 bases, with 17 bases left in between. The V gene's germline CDR1 is LNHDA and CDR2 SQIVND (reference sequence). CDR3 sequence reads: CASSMVGPGQRNTIYF. The CDR3 bases are TGTGCCAGTAGTATGGTAGGCCCGGGACAACGAAACACCATATATTTT.

The chain is built from TRBV5-1 and TRBJ1-1, with a tentative D call TRBD1 (5 bases). The CDR3 covers 14 residues. Germline loops: CDR1 SGHRS, CDR2 YFSETQ. V lost 3 bases to trimming and J lost 11 bases, with 20 bases between them. The CDR3 protein is CASSSQGGELGAFF. The CDR3, as DNA: TGCGCCAGCAGCTCGCAGGGTGGGGAATTAGGGGCTTTCTTT.

V gene TRBV6-5 combines with J gene TRBJ2-2, with D perhaps TRBD1 (6 bases). Trimming took 5 bases from V and 0 from J, leaving 10 bases between them. Germline V lookup: CDR1 MNHEY, CDR2 SVGAGI. The CDR3 is 15 amino acids. The CDR3 DNA reads as TGTGCCAGCAGTCTAGACAGGTCGAACACCGGGGAGCTGTTTTTT. It translates to CASSLDRSNTGELFF.

The gene calls are TRBV19 and TRBJ1-1; D remains unclear. There are 14 residues in the CDR3. Germline CDR1 and CDR2: LNHDA and SQIVND (reference sequence). The V gene lost 5 bases and the J gene lost 3 bases, with 13 bases spanning the gap. CDR3 sequence: CASSLLPGYTEAFF. DNA of the CDR3: TGTGCCAGTAGTCTCCTTCCGGGGTACACTGAAGCTTTCTTT.

The chain uses TRBV9 and TRBJ2-7; 7 positions match TRBD1. The J segment lost 2 bases and the V segment lost 4 bases, leaving 9 bases of the junction unmatched. The germline V gene has CDR1 SGDLS and CDR2 YYNGEE. The CDR3 extends over 15 amino acids. CDR3 in amino acids: CASSLGQDSTYEQYF. CDR3 nucleotide sequence: TGTGCCAGCAGCCTAGGACAGGACAGTACCTACGAGCAGTACTTC.

V gene TRBV6-1 combines with J gene TRBJ1-5; D is ambiguous. The CDR3 runs to 14 residues. Trimming pared 3 bases from V and 6 bases from J, leaving 12 bases between. Germline V gene sequence: CDR1 MNHNS, CDR2 SASEGT. CDR3 region: CASSDLGGGQPQHF. CDR3 DNA: TGTGCCAGCAGTGATTTGGGAGGTGGTCAGCCCCAGCATTTT.

This chain joins TRBV18 and TRBJ2-7; D is uncertain. Germline CDR1 reads KGHSH; CDR2 reads LQKENI. The CDR3 spans 12 residues. Trimming took 3 bases from V and 6 from J, leaving 9 bases between them. CDR3 DNA sequence: TGTGCCAGCTCACCCCGACTTGGCGAGCAGTACTTC. Translated, it gives CASSPRLGEQYF.

This chain joins TRBV15 and TRBJ2-7, with a weak D call TRBD2 (7 bases). Germline V CDR1 and CDR2: LNHNV, YYDKDF (reference sequence). Deletions cut 5 bases from V and 3 bases from J, with 14 bases between. The CDR3 runs to 14 residues. CDR3 in amino acids: CATSRGGESYEQYF. The CDR3 coding sequence is TGTGCCACCAGCCGAGGGGGGGAGAGCTACGAGCAGTACTTC.

This chain joins TRBV30 and TRBJ1-2; D might be TRBD1 (5 bases). CDR1 GTSNPN and CDR2 SVGIG come from the germline V gene (reference sequence). Trimming stripped 0 bases from V and 4 bases from J, with 9 bases between. The CDR3 is 13 residues long. As DNA, the CDR3 is TGTGCCTGGAGTGTACAGGACGGCTATGGCTACACCTTC. Its protein is CAWSVQDGYGYTF.

The V call is TRBV3-1 (or the pseudogene TRBV3-2), the J call TRBJ2-7; tentative D call: TRBD1 (5 bases). Germline-derived CDR1 and CDR2 are LGHDT and YNNKEL (reference sequence). The CDR3 extends over 13 amino acids. Trimming shortened V by 7 bases and J by 3 bases, and 13 bases separated the two germline ends. DNA for the CDR3: TGTGCCAGCAACGCGGCAGGGAACTACGAGCAGTACTTC. This encodes CASNAAGNYEQYF.

This clone was recorded a few times. This chain connects TRBV7-8 to TRBJ2-7; 7 bases match TRBD1. CDR1 and CDR2 (germline): SGHVS, FQNEAQ. With V trimmed by 1 base and J by 4 bases, 4 bases remained unmatched. The CDR3 consists of 14 residues. This CDR3 is CASSLEGARYEQYF. CDR3 DNA sequence: TGTGCCAGCAGCTTAGAGGGGGCTAGGTACGAGCAGTACTTC.

V and J are TRBV19 and TRBJ2-1; no firm D call. This CDR3 has 13 amino acids. The germline V gene has CDR1 LNHDA and CDR2 SQIVND (reference sequence). Trimming stripped 6 bases from V and 0 bases from J, with 6 bases between. CDR3 DNA: TGTGCCAGTAGCCTCAGCTCCTACAATGAGCAGTTCTTC. This codes for CASSLSSYNEQFF. The full variable domain, completed using reference TRBV19 and TRBJ2-1, is DGGITQSPKYLFRKEGQNVTLSCEQNLNHDAMYWYRQDPGQGLRLIYYSQIVNDFQKGDIAEGYSVSREKKESFPLTVTSAQKNPTAFYLCASSLSSYNEQFFGPGTRLTVL.